The 2 T cell receptor beta chains given below trace back to one sample, sequenced in a study of blood T cell repertoires in COVID-19. Sequencing was performed with immunoSEQ multiplex PCR; in TCRdb, only in-frame clones are kept and a portion is missing. The repertoire holds some 210,000 clones, with 80% as singletons. The specimen was PBMCs or T cells enriched from blood (not recorded which). The receptors originated from a man younger than 40 with acute COVID-19.

The chain has TRBV6-5 and TRBJ2-1; 8 bases are a match to TRBD1. This CDR3 region has 14 residues. Germline loops: CDR1 MNHEY, CDR2 SVGAGI. V shed 2 bases, J shed 10 bases, and the junction held 7 bases outside the gene matches. The CDR3 coding sequence is TGTGCCAGCAGTTACCTCTTCAGGGGGCGGGAGCAGTTCTTC. This gives the protein CASSYLFRGREQFF.

This clone occurred a few times. This chain joins TRBV5-1 and TRBJ2-7; 9 bases line up with TRBD1. V was clipped by 3 bases and J by 3 bases; unmatched bases: 4. CDR1 and CDR2 from the germline V gene are SGHRS and YFSETQ. The CDR3 totals 14 residues. DNA for the CDR3: TGCGCCAGCAGCTCCGGACAGGGGCGCTACGAGCAGTACTTC. Amino acid sequence: CASSSGQGRYEQYF.